The sequence of this T cell receptor beta chain was determined in a study of shared clonotypes between healthy human individuals. For the study at large: Researchers assigned three CD4 naive, three CD4 memory, two CD8 naive and one CD8 memory plate to each donor.

With respect to this clone: Its antigen remains unknown.

Notes on the study in general: Even with large depth, rarefaction showed that sorted-subset sequencing was incomplete.

This CDR3 has 13 residues. Trimming removed 6 bases from V and 1 base from J; junction bases left unmatched: 5. Germline CDR1 and CDR2: SQVTM and ANQGSEA. TCRdb's copy holds only in-frame clones and misses some; the assay was immunoSEQ multiplex PCR. The data hold roughly 1,100,000 clones, with under 80% observed a single time. The source material was memory CD4+ T cells sorted from blood. Noted subset: CD45RA-negative fraction. The rearrangement joins TRBV29-1 to TRBJ1-1; the match to TRBD1 covers 7 bases. This clonotype originated in a man between 18 and 35 years old in good health. The CDR3 sequence is CSVSGGKNTEAFF. CDR3 nucleotides: TGCAGCGTGTCAGGGGGAAAGAACACTGAAGCTTTCTTT. The full variable domain, its missing parts supplied by reference TRBV29-1 and TRBJ1-1, is SAVISQKPSRDICQRGTSLTIQCQVDSQVTMMFWYRQQPGQSLTLIATANQGSEATYESGFVIDKFPISRPNLTFSTLTVSNMSPEDSSIYLCSVSGGKNTEAFFGQGTRLTVV.